A selection of T cell receptor beta chains follows, all from one sample in a study of T-cell reconstitution after alpha-beta-depleted transplantation in children. MiXCR, run by TCRdb on the PCR reads, gives a single entry per CDR3 protein. Altogether 90,000 to 100,000 distinct CDR3 sequences are present, about 25% being singletons, with the ten largest covering over 20%. The specimen was PBMCs, collected before TCRalphabeta/CD19-depleted stem cell transplant. These receptors originate from a boy between 2 and 10 years old with acute lymphoblastic leukemia, due to receive a stem cell transplant. CDR3s leave out the opening cysteine and the closing phenylalanine or tryptophan. Clone size is given for some rows only: seen once, a few or many times, or a class if the clone is expanded.

v_call clone_size cdr3_aa
TRBV7-2 few ASSSRSVGYT
TRBV20-1 . SASWDRVRSTFNEQF
TRBV9 few ASSPRQGASGGTDTQY
TRBV15 many ATSRDGVSGIGSPLH
TRBV3-1 few ASSHAPKTGTYEQY
TRBV3-1 . ASSQKYRSGRRYYEQY
TRBV20-1 medium-sized SASRGGGAGEQF
TRBV5-1 . ASSRTGNHNEQF
TRBV19 once ASSIGSGGTGELF
TRBV28 few ASSSVGVRYNEQF
TRBV5-5 few ASSLAGQPNQPQH
TRBV29-1 many SVGSGNRANYGYT
TRBV28 . ASSLKRRAAYEQY
TRBV5-6 many ASSPDRGYNSPLH
TRBV28 many ASSFRTGRKGDQPQH
TRBV7-9 . ASSLGVGGSETQY
TRBV7-9 . ASTIGGSQETQY
TRBV5-1 . ASSLGTAGELF
TRBV25-1 few ASSAPRLAEGPDREQY
TRBV11-2 . ASSPVSDTQY